This is a list of T cell receptor beta chains from one sample in a study of cytomegalovirus exposure and HLA in healthy donors. Sequenced by immunoSEQ multiplex PCR; TCRdb stores in-frame clones only, minus some. Of around 150,000 clones listed, 55% to 75% are singletons. The sample consisted of PBMCs. The origin of the receptors is an older woman in good health and CMV-seropositive. The CDR3 runs from the conserved cysteine through the conserved F or W. The D gene is left open where the match is weak. Expanded clones are given a class, and other clones once, few, many or no size at all.

v_call: TRBV6-5
j_call: TRBJ1-1
clone_size: -
d_call: TRBD1
cdr3_aa: CASSDGQGGTEAFF
cdr3_nt: TGTGCCAGCAGTGACGGACAGGGGGGGACTGAAGCTTTCTTT

v_call: TRBV7-9
j_call: TRBJ1-5
clone_size: -
d_call: TRBD1
cdr3_aa: CASSLGTGGNQPQHF
cdr3_nt: TGTGCCAGCAGCTTGGGGACAGGGGGCAATCAGCCCCAGCATTTT

v_call: TRBV4-3
j_call: TRBJ2-3
clone_size: -
d_call: TRBD2
cdr3_aa: CASSQGIAGEGDTQYF
cdr3_nt: TGCGCCAGCAGCCAAGGGATAGCGGGAGAAGGAGATACGCAGTATTTT

v_call: TRBV7-2
j_call: TRBJ2-5
clone_size: -
d_call: TRBD1
cdr3_aa: CATAGTGGQETQYF
cdr3_nt: TGTGCCACCGCCGGGACAGGGGGCCAGGAGACCCAGTACTTC

v_call: TRBV5-4
j_call: TRBJ2-7
clone_size: -
d_call: TRBD2
cdr3_aa: CASSTILAGEFYEQYF
cdr3_nt: TGTGCCAGCAGCACCATCCTAGCGGGAGAGTTCTACGAGCAGTACTTC

v_call: TRBV23-1
j_call: TRBJ2-2
clone_size: -
d_call: TRBD1
cdr3_aa: CASSRLPRGRCFLPNTGELFF
cdr3_nt: TGCGCCAGCAGTCGCCTCCCGAGGGGGCGGTGCTTTCTCCCCAACACCGGGGAGCTGTTTTTT

v_call: TRBV14
j_call: TRBJ2-5
clone_size: -
d_call: -
cdr3_aa: CASSQDRGGETQYF
cdr3_nt: TGTGCCAGCAGCCAAGATCGGGGAGGAGAGACCCAGTACTTC

v_call: TRBV23-1
j_call: TRBJ1-1
clone_size: few
d_call: TRBD1
cdr3_aa: CASSLGQGRGRTEAFF
cdr3_nt: TGCGCCAGCAGCCTCGGACAGGGAAGGGGGAGAACTGAAGCTTTCTTT

v_call: TRBV5-1
j_call: TRBJ2-7
clone_size: -
d_call: TRBD2
cdr3_aa: CASSPDSGGPSYEQYF
cdr3_nt: TGCGCCAGCAGCCCGGACTCGGGGGGGCCGTCCTACGAGCAGTACTTC

v_call: TRBV6-5
j_call: TRBJ2-7
clone_size: -
d_call: TRBD2
cdr3_aa: CASSWGLAASYEQYF
cdr3_nt: TGTGCCAGCAGTTGGGGACTAGCGGCCTCCTACGAGCAGTACTTC

v_call: TRBV9
j_call: TRBJ1-3
clone_size: -
d_call: TRBD1
cdr3_aa: CASSTDREGNTIYF
cdr3_nt: TGTGCCAGCAGCACCGACAGGGAGGGAAACACCATATATTTT

v_call: TRBV5-1
j_call: TRBJ1-2
clone_size: -
d_call: -
cdr3_aa: CASSLGPNYGYTF
cdr3_nt: TGCGCCAGCAGCTTGGGGCCAAACTATGGCTACACCTTC

v_call: TRBV15
j_call: TRBJ1-4
clone_size: -
d_call: -
cdr3_aa: CATSRDGGHANEKLFF
cdr3_nt: TGTGCCACCAGCAGAGATGGGGGACATGCTAATGAAAAACTGTTTTTT

v_call: TRBV11-3
j_call: TRBJ2-2
clone_size: -
d_call: -
cdr3_aa: CASSPWALAGELFF
cdr3_nt: TGTGCCAGCAGCCCATGGGCCCTGGCCGGGGAGCTGTTTTTT

v_call: TRBV4-3
j_call: TRBJ1-4
clone_size: -
d_call: -
cdr3_aa: CASSQDYAGQNEKLFF
cdr3_nt: TGCGCCAGCAGCCAAGATTATGCGGGGCAGAATGAAAAACTGTTTTTT

v_call: TRBV11-2
j_call: TRBJ1-2
clone_size: -
d_call: -
cdr3_aa: CASSPSAGPSYGYTF
cdr3_nt: TGTGCCAGCAGCCCTAGCGCCGGACCCAGCTATGGCTACACCTTC

v_call: TRBV19
j_call: TRBJ2-3
clone_size: few
d_call: -
cdr3_aa: CASSMRHRGDTQYF
cdr3_nt: TGTGCCAGTAGTATGAGACACCGCGGGGATACGCAGTATTTT

v_call: TRBV6-5
j_call: TRBJ2-1
clone_size: -
d_call: TRBD2
cdr3_aa: CASSYFLAGGEQFF
cdr3_nt: TGTGCCAGCAGTTACTTCTTAGCGGGAGGGGAGCAGTTCTTC

v_call: TRBV7-2
j_call: TRBJ2-6
clone_size: once
d_call: -
cdr3_aa: CASSDSSGANVLTF
cdr3_nt: TGTGCCAGCAGCGATAGCTCTGGGGCCAACGTCCTGACTTTC

v_call: TRBV2
j_call: TRBJ1-1
clone_size: -
d_call: TRBD1
cdr3_aa: CASSGTGGSIEAFF
cdr3_nt: TGTGCCAGCAGTGGGACAGGGGGCTCCATTGAAGCTTTCTTT

v_call: TRBV25-1
j_call: TRBJ2-1
clone_size: -
d_call: -
cdr3_aa: CASSEFNNEQFF
cdr3_nt: TGTGCCAGCAGTGAATTTAACAATGAGCAGTTCTTC

v_call: TRBV5-1
j_call: TRBJ1-2
clone_size: -
d_call: TRBD1
cdr3_aa: CASSKTGTGNGYTF
cdr3_nt: TGCGCCAGCAGTAAGACCGGGACAGGCAATGGCTACACCTTC

v_call: TRBV28
j_call: TRBJ1-6
clone_size: -
d_call: -
cdr3_aa: CASRTIGSNSPLHF
cdr3_nt: TGTGCCAGCAGGACCATCGGGTCCAATTCACCCCTCCACTTT

v_call: TRBV28
j_call: TRBJ2-7
clone_size: few
d_call: TRBD1
cdr3_aa: CASSLGYGRGQNYEQYF
cdr3_nt: TGTGCCAGCAGTTTAGGGTATGGACGGGGACAGAACTACGAGCAGTACTTC

v_call: TRBV28
j_call: TRBJ1-5
clone_size: -
d_call: -
cdr3_aa: CASSLYDSDQPQHF
cdr3_nt: TGTGCCAGCAGTTTATATGACAGCGATCAGCCCCAGCATTTT

v_call: TRBV5-1
j_call: TRBJ1-1
clone_size: -
d_call: -
cdr3_aa: CASSLVVGVMNTEAFF
cdr3_nt: TGCGCCAGCAGCTTGGTGGTAGGGGTGATGAACACTGAAGCTTTCTTT

v_call: TRBV28
j_call: TRBJ2-7
clone_size: -
d_call: TRBD2
cdr3_aa: CASSLKRGSGSYEQYF
cdr3_nt: TGTGCCAGCAGTTTAAAGCGCGGGAGTGGCTCCTACGAGCAGTACTTC

v_call: TRBV19
j_call: TRBJ1-1
clone_size: few
d_call: -
cdr3_aa: CASSTYTEAFF
cdr3_nt: TGTGCCAGTAGTACCTACACTGAAGCTTTCTTT

v_call: TRBV5-1
j_call: TRBJ1-1
clone_size: few
d_call: -
cdr3_aa: CASSEYRQNTEAFF
cdr3_nt: TGCGCCAGCAGCGAATATCGACAGAACACTGAAGCTTTCTTT

v_call: TRBV4-3
j_call: TRBJ1-2
clone_size: -
d_call: TRBD1
cdr3_aa: CASSQVRQGYGYTF
cdr3_nt: TGCGCCAGCAGCCAAGTCAGACAGGGGTATGGCTACACCTTC

v_call: TRBV6-6
j_call: TRBJ2-6
clone_size: -
d_call: -
cdr3_aa: CASRRGSGANVLTF
cdr3_nt: TGTGCCAGCAGACGAGGATCTGGGGCCAACGTCCTGACTTTC

v_call: TRBV7-2
j_call: TRBJ2-7
clone_size: -
d_call: TRBD2
cdr3_aa: CASSQAGGFDEQYF
cdr3_nt: TGTGCCAGCAGCCAAGCGGGAGGTTTTGACGAGCAGTACTTC

v_call: TRBV7-2
j_call: TRBJ2-2
clone_size: -
d_call: TRBD2
cdr3_aa: CASSSLAGADTGELFF
cdr3_nt: TGTGCCAGCAGCTCACTAGCGGGAGCGGACACCGGGGAGCTGTTTTTT

v_call: TRBV19
j_call: TRBJ2-5
clone_size: -
d_call: TRBD1
cdr3_aa: CASSNPRDRGRETQYF
cdr3_nt: TGTGCCAGTAGTAACCCCCGGGACAGGGGACGCGAGACCCAGTACTTC

v_call: TRBV18
j_call: TRBJ1-2
clone_size: -
d_call: -
cdr3_aa: CASSQDLGRTF
cdr3_nt: TGTGCCAGCTCACAAGACCTGGGGCGCACCTTC

v_call: TRBV7-6
j_call: TRBJ2-1
clone_size: few
d_call: TRBD2
cdr3_aa: CASSSGSGTSEQFF
cdr3_nt: TGTGCCAGCAGCTCGGGTAGCGGGACCAGTGAGCAGTTCTTC

v_call: TRBV7-2
j_call: TRBJ2-5
clone_size: few
d_call: -
cdr3_aa: CASSGGETQYF
cdr3_nt: TGTGCCAGCAGCGGGGGGGAGACCCAGTACTTC

v_call: TRBV5-4
j_call: TRBJ2-3
clone_size: once
d_call: TRBD2
cdr3_aa: CASSPFGTSGTDTQYF
cdr3_nt: TGTGCCAGCAGTCCATTCGGGACTAGCGGGACAGATACGCAGTATTTT

v_call: TRBV28
j_call: TRBJ1-2
clone_size: -
d_call: -
cdr3_aa: CASRTGANYGYTF
cdr3_nt: TGTGCCAGCAGGACAGGAGCTAACTATGGCTACACCTTC

v_call: TRBV28
j_call: TRBJ2-1
clone_size: -
d_call: -
cdr3_aa: CASSFSAGLDEQFF
cdr3_nt: TGTGCCAGCAGTTTTTCCGCCGGTTTGGATGAGCAGTTCTTC